This T cell receptor beta chain is from a study of T cells in Graves' hyperthyroidism and ophthalmopathy. V dropped 3 bases and J dropped 6; count of bases not matched to a gene: 9. The CDR3 runs 17 residues. Authors of the study amplified TCR beta CDR3 regions from RNA transcripts. The HTBI set primed first-round TCR CDR3 RT-PCR. TCRdb used MiXCR to reprocess the multiplex PCR reads, holding one entry per CDR3 protein. The sample includes around 570,000 distinct CDR3 sequences, just under 20% of them seen just once. This clonotype came up many times. Antigen unknown. Findings of the study overall: Ophthalmopathy, as predicted by the model, came a median around 7 months after the prediction.

The gene calls are TRBV12-3 or TRBV12-4 and TRBJ2-4, with TRBD2 matching 12 bases. This clonotype originated in a man aged 35 to 55 with Graves' ophthalmopathy. Source material: blood. The CDR3 region is CASSFASGRGSGNIQYF. As DNA, the CDR3 is TGTGCCAGCAGTTTTGCTAGCGGGAGGGGGAGTGGAAACATTCAGTACTTC.